The 25 T cell receptor beta chains listed next were all sequenced from one sample in a study of T-cell reconstitution after alpha-beta-depleted transplantation in children. As it was prepared, the TCRbeta library received unique molecular identifiers. MiXCR, applied by TCRdb to the PCR reads, yields one record per CDR3 protein. Of nearly 550,000 distinct CDR3 sequences in the sample, around 19% were seen once. Sample: PBMCs from the stem cell graft donor, taken from the stem cell graft. Receptors were obtained from a human donor who donated a stem cell graft to a child with acute lymphoblastic leukemia.

J is TRBJ1-5 and V is TRBV5-1; no firm D call. Germline-derived CDR1 and CDR2 are SGHRS and YFSETQ. The CDR3 consists of 13 residues. Trimming removed 0 bases from V and 3 bases from J, with 4 bases in between. The CDR3 DNA reads as TGCGCCAGCAGCTTGGACCTCAATCAGCCCCAGCATTTT. This translates into CASSLDLNQPQHF.

The rearrangement joins TRBV27 to TRBJ1-6; TRBD1 is a possible D gene (6 bases). The length of the CDR3 is 18 residues. Trimming stripped 1 base from V and 2 bases from J, with 15 bases between. Germline-derived CDR1 and CDR2 are MNHEY and SMNVEV (reference sequence). For the CDR3, the DNA is TGTGCCAGCAGTTTATTGGCGGGGGCTAGGACCTATAATTCACCCCTCCACTTT. As protein: CASSLLAGARTYNSPLHF.

V and J are TRBV13 and TRBJ1-2; weak D call: TRBD1 (5 bases). Trimming took 4 bases from V and 8 from J, leaving 23 bases between them. CDR1 PRHDT and CDR2 FYEKMQ come from the germline V gene (reference sequence). The CDR3 totals 16 residues. Here the CDR3 reads CASSSKQTIWDRGYTF. In DNA, the CDR3 is TGTGCCAGCAGCTCCAAACAGACTATATGGGACCGCGGCTACACCTTC.

V and J are TRBV6-5 and TRBJ1-5, with a weak D call TRBD1 (6 bases). Germline values: CDR1 MNHEY, CDR2 SVGAGI. The CDR3 is 17 amino acids. Trimming pared 0 bases from V and 0 bases from J, leaving 12 bases between. The CDR3 DNA sequence: TGTGCCAGCAGTTACTCGACAGGCCTCTATAGCAATCAGCCCCAGCATTTT. Amino acids: CASSYSTGLYSNQPQHF.

The rearrangement joins TRBV7-9 to TRBJ2-7, with 9 bases identical to TRBD1. V was pared by 0 bases and J by 5 bases, with 11 bases of the junction left unmatched. The CDR3 is 17 amino acids. The V gene's germline CDR1 is SEHNR and CDR2 FQNEAQ (reference sequence). CDR3 region: CASSLAWDRERENEQYF. The CDR3 bases are TGTGCCAGCAGCTTAGCTTGGGACAGGGAGAGAGAGAACGAGCAGTACTTC.

The V and J genes are TRBV27 and TRBJ2-1, with TRBD1 matching over 7 bases. Germline lookup yields CDR1 MNHEY and CDR2 SMNVEV (reference sequence). CDR3 length equals 14 residues. V lost 3 bases to trimming and J lost 6 bases; unmatched junction nucleotides: 5. In DNA form, the CDR3 reads TGTGCCAGCAGTTTCGGGACAGCTTCCAATGAGCAGTTCTTC. Translation gives CASSFGTASNEQFF.

This clonotype showed up many times. This rearrangement joins TRBV28 to TRBJ1-5; no clear D. This CDR3 has 12 amino acids. V was trimmed by 3 bases and J by 7 bases, leaving 7 bases between them. The germline V gene has CDR1 MDHEN and CDR2 SYDVKM. CDR3: CASSFPGQPQHF. Written as DNA, the CDR3 is TGTGCCAGCAGTTTTCCTGGACAGCCCCAGCATTTT.

This chain links TRBV6-5 with TRBJ1-1; 7 bases match TRBD1. Trimming cost V 2 bases and J 5 bases; bases outside gene matches: 8. Germline V gene data show CDR1 as MNHEY and CDR2 as SVGAGI. The CDR3 is made up of 15 amino acids. The CDR3 spells CASSYGDRELTEAFF. As DNA, the CDR3 is TGTGCCAGCAGTTACGGTGACAGGGAACTTACTGAAGCTTTCTTT.

This clonotype showed up many times. The rearrangement links TRBV6-5 to TRBJ1-1, with D perhaps TRBD1 (6 bases). CDR1 and CDR2 (germline): MNHEY, SVGAGI. Trimming took 2 bases from V and 4 from J, leaving 8 bases between them. The CDR3 is 13 residues long. CDR3 nucleotides: TGTGCCAGCAGTTACAGGGGGAGCACTGAAGCTTTCTTT. Its protein product is CASSYRGSTEAFF.

The CDR3 DNA is TGTGCCAGCAGTTGGGGACTAGATCAAGAGACCCAGTACTTC. It specifies CASSWGLDQETQYF. This sequence joins TRBV27 and TRBJ2-5, with 8 bases fitting TRBD2. Germline V gene sequence: CDR1 MNHEY, CDR2 SMNVEV (reference sequence). The trim removed 4 bases at V and 2 bases at J, leaving 3 bases unmatched. The CDR3 consists of 14 residues.

This clonotype was observed a few times. This chain uses TRBV18 with TRBJ2-5, with D maybe TRBD1 (5 bases). V lost 3 bases, J lost 2 bases, and 10 bases lay in between. Germline CDR1 and CDR2: KGHSH and LQKENI. This CDR3 contains 14 residues. CDR3 sequence reads: CASSPQKGQETQYF. CDR3 bases: TGTGCCAGCTCACCCCAGAAGGGGCAAGAGACCCAGTACTTC.

This chain connects TRBV5-5 to TRBJ2-1, with TRBD2 identical over 8 bases. Unmatched junction bases numbered 2, after V lost 2 bases and J lost 7 bases. Germline-derived CDR1 and CDR2 are SGHKS and YYEKEE (reference sequence). This CDR3 contains 13 residues. DNA for the CDR3: TGTGCCAGCAGCTTCCCGGGAGGGAATGAGCAGTTCTTC. The encoded protein is CASSFPGGNEQFF.

About this clonotype itself: This may come from a read error, since a much larger clone is one base off. The rearrangement links TRBV20-1 to TRBJ1-2; D may be TRBD1 (5 bases). This CDR3 is 12 amino acids long. Germline V CDR1 and CDR2: DFQATT, SNEGSKA (reference sequence). CDR3 coding DNA: TGCAGGGGACCAGGAAACAACTATGGCTACACCTTC. Amino acid sequence: CRGPGNNYGYTF.

The chain carries TRBV20-1 and TRBJ2-3, with unresolved D. V dropped 3 bases and J dropped 5 bases, with 9 bases sitting between them. Germline assignment: CDR1 DFQATT and CDR2 SNEGSKA (reference sequence). This CDR3 has 12 amino acids. The CDR3 protein is CSASASRDTQYF. Here the CDR3 DNA reads TGCAGTGCTAGCGCCTCCCGAGATACGCAGTATTTT.

The rearrangement joins TRBV7-9 to TRBJ2-3; 8 nucleotides agree with TRBD1. Germline V gives CDR1 SEHNR, CDR2 FQNEAQ (reference sequence). After removal of 3 bases from V and 0 bases from J, the junction contained 5 bases not matched to a gene. This CDR3 has 16 amino acids. CDR3 DNA: TGTGCCAGCAGCTTCGAGAGGACAGGGAGCACAGATACGCAGTATTTT. Protein product: CASSFERTGSTDTQYF.

A few counts support this clonotype. V gene TRBV4-1 combines with J gene TRBJ2-7, with D hard to call. CDR3 length equals 13 residues. Germline lookup yields CDR1 MGHRA and CDR2 YSYEKL. Trimming stripped 1 base from V and 4 bases from J, with 8 bases between. The CDR3 spells CASSQVGQYEQYF. The CDR3 region has the DNA TGCGCCAGCAGCCAAGTAGGCCAGTACGAGCAGTACTTC.

This clonotype was observed a handful of times. The chain employs TRBV10-3 and TRBJ2-1; TRBD2 matches 9 bases. The germline gives CDR1 ENHRY, CDR2 SYGVKD. The CDR3 contains 16 residues. The V gene end was trimmed by 6 bases and the J gene end by 8 bases; junction bases not matched to a gene: 14. CDR3 sequence reads: CAIREEMGLALDEQFF. CDR3 nucleotides: TGTGCCATCAGGGAAGAAATGGGACTAGCCCTCGATGAGCAGTTCTTC.

This clonotype was seen only a few times. The rearrangement joins TRBV6-4 to TRBJ2-3, with D possibly being TRBD2 (7 bases). The length of the CDR3 is 20 residues. V shed 6 bases and J shed 0 bases, with 28 bases lying between them. Germline CDR1 is MRHNA and CDR2 is SNTAGT. The CDR3 reads CASRDLGGAGSHASTDTQYF. The CDR3 nucleotides are TGTGCCAGCAGGGACCTGGGGGGGGCCGGGTCTCATGCTAGCACAGATACGCAGTATTTT.

The V gene is TRBV7-3, the J gene TRBJ2-2, with 13 bases matching TRBD2. Trimming took 5 bases from V and 10 from J; bases not matched to a gene: 10. CDR1 is SGHTA and CDR2 is FQGTGA in the germline V gene. The CDR3 spans 16 residues. The CDR3: CASSLGLAGAGEELFF. Here the CDR3 DNA reads TGTGCCAGCAGCCTCGGACTAGCGGGGGCTGGGGAGGAGCTGTTTTTT. Complete variable domain (other parts from reference TRBV7-3 and TRBJ2-2): GAGVSQTPSNKVTEKGKYVELRCDPISGHTALYWYRQSLGQGPEFLIYFQGTGAADDSGLPNDRFFAVRPEGSVSTLKIQRTERGDSAVYLCASSLGLAGAGEELFFGEGSRLTVL.

This chain uses TRBV5-1 with TRBJ1-1; D uncertain. Germline lookup yields CDR1 SGHRS and CDR2 YFSETQ. This CDR3 contains 13 residues. Trimming took off 4 bases at V and 5 bases at J, with 12 bases between the two ends. CDR3 sequence reads: CASSGDLGTEAFF. CDR3 DNA: TGCGCCAGCAGCGGGGATCTTGGGACTGAAGCTTTCTTT. Based on the CDR3 plus reference TRBV5-1 and TRBJ1-1, the full variable domain is KAGVTQTPRYLIKTRGQQVTLSCSPISGHRSVSWYQQTPGQGLQFLFEYFSETQRNKGNFPGRFSGRQFSNSRSEMNVSTLELGDSALYLCASSGDLGTEAFFGQGTRLTVV.

Ten or more counts support this clonotype. This rearrangement joins TRBV6-1 to TRBJ2-3; TRBD2 is a possible D gene (6 bases). V shed 4 bases and J shed 4 bases, with 15 bases lying between them. The germline V gene has CDR1 MNHNS and CDR2 SASEGT. This CDR3 is built from 15 residues. CDR3 sequence (DNA): TGTGCCAGCAGTGTTGGTAGCGGTTCCTCAGATACGCAGTATTTT. Translation: CASSVGSGSSDTQYF.

This clonotype occurred a few times. The CDR3, as DNA: TGTGCCAGCAGCCTCCCGAAAGGGACTAGTAATGGTGATGAGCAGTTCTTC. Translation: CASSLPKGTSNGDEQFF. This chain joins TRBV7-8 and TRBJ2-1; 8 nucleotides match TRBD2. The junction had 17 bases not matched to a gene; V was cut back by 5 bases and J by 8 bases. This CDR3 has 17 residues. Germline-derived CDR1 and CDR2 are SGHVS and FQNEAQ.

The chain uses TRBV5-1 and TRBJ2-2; D is unclear. The CDR3 runs 12 residues. V was shortened by 7 bases and J by 8 bases, with 12 bases between the two germline ends. CDR1 is SGHRS and CDR2 is YFSETQ in the germline V gene. The CDR3 reads CASRTSGGELFF. CDR3 bases: TGCGCCAGCCGCACCAGTGGAGGGGAGCTGTTTTTT.

The chain combines TRBV20-1 with TRBJ2-2; 11 bases are shared with TRBD1. The CDR3 has 14 residues. V dropped 5 bases and J dropped 4; count of bases not matched to a gene: 3. Germline values: CDR1 DFQATT, CDR2 SNEGSKA (reference sequence). Written as DNA, the CDR3 is TGCAGTGCTGCCGGGACAGGGGGCACCGGGGAGCTGTTTTTT. The encoded protein is CSAAGTGGTGELFF.

This clonotype was found many times. The chain employs TRBV6-4 and TRBJ2-3; D perhaps matches TRBD2 (6 bases). The V gene's germline CDR1 is MRHNA and CDR2 SNTAGT. The CDR3 runs 13 residues. Trimming cost V 4 bases and J 4 bases, with 9 bases left between them. The CDR3 DNA reads as TGTGCCAGCAGTGGGGACTCCCCAGATACGCAGTATTTT. This codes for CASSGDSPDTQYF.